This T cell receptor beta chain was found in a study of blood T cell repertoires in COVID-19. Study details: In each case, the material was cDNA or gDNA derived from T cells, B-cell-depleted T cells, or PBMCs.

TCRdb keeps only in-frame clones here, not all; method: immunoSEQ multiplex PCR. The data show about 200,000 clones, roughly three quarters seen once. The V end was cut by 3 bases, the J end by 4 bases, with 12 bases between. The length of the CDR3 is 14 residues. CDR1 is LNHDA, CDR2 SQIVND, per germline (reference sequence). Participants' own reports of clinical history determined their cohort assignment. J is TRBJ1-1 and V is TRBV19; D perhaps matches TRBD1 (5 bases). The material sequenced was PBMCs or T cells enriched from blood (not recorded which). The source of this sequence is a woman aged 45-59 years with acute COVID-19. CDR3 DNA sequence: TGTGCCAGTAGTATTCCAGGGTGGAGCACTGAAGCTTTCTTT. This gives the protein CASSIPGWSTEAFF.